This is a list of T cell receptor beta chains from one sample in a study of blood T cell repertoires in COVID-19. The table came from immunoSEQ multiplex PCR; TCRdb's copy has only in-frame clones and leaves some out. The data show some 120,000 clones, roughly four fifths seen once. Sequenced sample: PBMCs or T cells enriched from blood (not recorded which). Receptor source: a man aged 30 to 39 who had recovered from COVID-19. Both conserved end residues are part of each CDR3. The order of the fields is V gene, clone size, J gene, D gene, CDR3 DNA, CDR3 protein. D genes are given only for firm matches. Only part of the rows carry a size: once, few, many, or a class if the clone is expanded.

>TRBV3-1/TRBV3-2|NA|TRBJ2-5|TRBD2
TGTGCCAGCAGCCAGGCCGGGACTAGCGGGGGAGAGACCCAGTACTTC
CASSQAGTSGGETQYF
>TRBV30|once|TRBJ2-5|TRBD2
TGTGCCTGGGCCAGCTCTCTAGCGGGTGGGACCCAGTACTTC
CAWASSLAGGTQYF
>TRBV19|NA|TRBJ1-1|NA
TGTGCCAGTAGTATCTTGCAGGGTAAGGACACTGAAGCTTTCTTT
CASSILQGKDTEAFF
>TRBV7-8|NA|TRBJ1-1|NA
TGTGCCAGCAGCTTAATGTTACTTGAAGCTTTCTTT
CASSLMLLEAFF
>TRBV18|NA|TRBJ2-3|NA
TGTGCCAGCTCACCTGGGGGGGCGACAGATACGCAGTATTTT
CASSPGGATDTQYF
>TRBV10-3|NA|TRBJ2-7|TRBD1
TGTGCCATCAGTTGGGACAGAACCTACGAGCAGTACTTC
CAISWDRTYEQYF
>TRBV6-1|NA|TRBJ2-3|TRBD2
TGTGCCAGCAGTGAACACGGGGGGGGTCCCACAGATACGCAGTATTTT
CASSEHGGGPTDTQYF
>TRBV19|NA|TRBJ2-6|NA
TGTGCCAGTAGTATAGTAGGAGGGCCCGGGGCCAACGTCCTGACTTTC
CASSIVGGPGANVLTF
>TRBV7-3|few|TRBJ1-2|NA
TGTGCCTGCAGCTACAGGGCCAACTATCCGAACTATGGCTACACCTTC
CACSYRANYPNYGYTF
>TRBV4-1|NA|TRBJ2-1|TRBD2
TGCGCCAGCAGCCAAGGTGCTCAGCGGGGCAATGAGCAGTTCTTC
CASSQGAQRGNEQFF
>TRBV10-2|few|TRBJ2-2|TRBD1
TGCGCCAGCAGGGGGACAGTGAACACCGGGGAGCTGTTTTTT
CASRGTVNTGELFF